The source of this TCR beta chain is a study of blood T cells in healthy people across ages. Study findings and constraints: Nothing was known about donor CMV status, and this possibly confounded expanded clonotype changes. Long-lived and aged donors differed, with more naive CD4+ cells and higher diversity in the long-lived.

Then a second PCR, running about 7 to 11 cycles, was carried out with a sample-barcoded 5' primer and a J-beta primer mix. TCRdb recomputed calls from the 5' RACE reads with MiXCR, one row per CDR3 protein. The sample records 750,000 to 950,000 distinct CDR3 sequences, under 35% being singletons. In this sample, this clonotype turned up many times. No antigen is known for it. The CDR3 is 14 residues long. V shed 4 bases and J 3 bases; nucleotides not matched to a gene: 3. The germline V gene encodes CDR1 SGHTA and CDR2 FQGNSA. The same specimen was also included in a second study, on T cells of mothers and their children. As that report states: M1S, a second-PCR primer, added sample barcodes and 2-4 random nucleotides. Slightly, though not significantly, more overlap was seen in related than in unrelated mother-child pairs.

The sequencing input was blood. This clonotype originated in a woman in her thirties or forties in good health. The genes are TRBV7-2 and TRBJ2-7, with 10 bases matching TRBD1. CDR3 sequence reads: CASSWDRGNYEQYF. CDR3 DNA: TGTGCCAGCAGCTGGGACAGGGGAAACTACGAGCAGTACTTC.